This T cell receptor beta chain is from a study of blood T cells in healthy people across ages. CDR3 length equals 13 residues. V was pared by 4 bases and J by 2 bases, with 9 bases between. The germline V gene has CDR1 PRHDT and CDR2 FYEKMQ (reference sequence). This clonotype was seen a few times. A second PCR of 7 to 11 cycles used a sample-barcoded 5' primer and a J-beta primer mix. In TCRdb, the 5' RACE reads were re-called with MiXCR into one record per CDR3 protein. The sample gives 2 million or so distinct CDR3 sequences, around half of which show up once; approximately 2.1% is in the top ten. Each sample gave at least 6.5 million isolated PBMCs. With each sample, at least 5.5 micrograms of total RNA were extracted.

The sequence was collected from a middle-aged woman in good health. The specimen was blood. This rearrangement joins TRBV13 to TRBJ2-7, with a weak D call TRBD2 (5 bases). The CDR3 region is CASSSLGTYEQYF. The CDR3 DNA sequence: TGTGCCAGCAGCTCCCTCGGGACCTACGAGCAGTACTTC.